These 15 T cell receptor beta chains were all obtained from the same sample, sequenced in a study of tumour-infiltrating T cells in Burkitt lymphoma (TCRdb year 2020). Library preparation employed the immunoSEQ multiplex PCR assay. TCRdb provides this immuneACCESS table in a form limited to in-frame rearrangements. Some clones are lacking; in checked studies, under half of them reflect an unresolved V gene, and why the rest are absent is not known. The sample data list about 1,500 clones, and over 60% of these were observed just once. The top ten hold around 40% of the sample. Material: tumor tissue. Source of these receptors: a human donor with diffuse large B-cell lymphoma.

This chain connects TRBV19 to TRBJ2-3; 7 bases match TRBD2. V was pared by 5 bases and J by 5 bases, with 4 bases of the junction left unmatched. The CDR3 is made up of 13 amino acids. Germline values: CDR1 LNHDA, CDR2 SQIVND (reference sequence). Written as DNA, the CDR3 is TGTGCCAGTAGTCCTCGGACTAGAGATACGCAGTATTTT. Residues: CASSPRTRDTQYF.

This sequence joins TRBV14 and TRBJ1-6; D gene unclear. V shed 3 bases and J shed 7 bases, with 7 bases lying between them. The CDR3 is made up of 13 amino acids. Germline lookup yields CDR1 SGHDN and CDR2 FVKESK. The CDR3 nucleotides read TGTGCCAGCAGCCAGTCCAGGAATTCACCCCTCCACTTT. This gives the protein CASSQSRNSPLHF. The full variable domain, rest sourced from reference TRBV14 and TRBJ1-6, is EAGVTQFPSHSVIEKGQTVTLRCDPISGHDNLYWYRRVMGKEIKFLLHFVKESKQDESGMPNNRFLAERTGGTYSTLKVQPAELEDSGVYFCASSQSRNSPLHFGNGTRLTVT.

The J gene is TRBJ2-7, the V gene TRBV10-3, with a tentative D call TRBD2 (5 bases). The CDR3 totals 17 residues. The germline gives CDR1 ENHRY, CDR2 SYGVKD. Trimming left V 3 bases short and J 1 base short, with 19 bases between. The CDR3, as DNA: TGTGCCATCAGTGAAGCCGGACTCCCTTCCCCTTCCTACGAGCAGTACTTC. Its protein is CAISEAGLPSPSYEQYF.

This clone is judged medium-sized (0.01 to 0.1%). The genes are TRBV11-2 and TRBJ2-5; TRBD1 matches at 8 bases. CDR1 is SGHAT, CDR2 FQNNGV, per germline. CDR3 length equals 13 residues. J lost 5 bases, V lost 5 bases, and 4 bases had no gene match. CDR3 protein: CASSDRGWETQYF. Written as DNA, the CDR3 is TGTGCCAGCAGCGACAGGGGTTGGGAGACCCAGTACTTC.

The CDR3 is CASTTLAAEGTQYF. DNA of the CDR3: TGTGCCAGCACCACACTAGCAGCCGAAGGGACCCAGTACTTC. The rearrangement links TRBV7-8 to TRBJ2-5; a weak D match, TRBD2 (6 bases). Germline loops: CDR1 SGHVS, CDR2 FQNEAQ. V lost 7 bases and J 7 bases, leaving 19 bases between the germline ends. The CDR3 extends over 14 amino acids. The full variable domain, completed using reference TRBV7-8 and TRBJ2-5, is GAGVSQSPRYKVAKRGQDVALRCDPISGHVSLFWYQQALGQGPEFLTYFQNEAQLDKSGLPSDRFFAERPEGSVSTLKIQRTQQEDSAVYLCASTTLAAEGTQYFGPGTRLLVL.

V usage is TRBV11-3 and J usage is TRBJ1-1, with D uncertain. The CDR3 is 13 amino acids. V lost 5 bases to trimming and J lost 5 bases, with 12 bases between them. The V gene's germline CDR1 is SGHNT and CDR2 YENEEA. The CDR3 spells CASSINMGTEAFF. The CDR3 DNA follows: TGTGCCAGCAGCATTAACATGGGAACTGAAGCTTTCTTT.

The gene calls are TRBV15 and TRBJ1-1; D perhaps matches TRBD1 (6 bases). V lost 4 bases to trimming and J lost 10 bases, with 16 bases between them. The germline V gene encodes CDR1 LNHNV and CDR2 YYDKDF (reference sequence). The CDR3 length is 13 residues. The CDR3 is CATSKSGQSGAFF. The CDR3 region has the DNA TGTGCCACCAGCAAATCCGGACAGTCCGGAGCTTTCTTT.

This clone was found a few times. This rearrangement joins TRBV15 to TRBJ1-1; 9 bases match TRBD1. V trimming: 10 bases; J trimming: 4 bases; junction bases outside the gene matches: 10. The CDR3 is made up of 14 amino acids. Germline assignment: CDR1 LNHNV and CDR2 YYDKDF (reference sequence). The CDR3 here is CAIQQGARGTEAFF. The CDR3 nucleotides read TGTGCCATTCAACAGGGGGCGCGTGGCACTGAAGCTTTCTTT.

The V call is TRBV5-1, the J call TRBJ2-7, with 8 bases identical to TRBD1. Germline V gene sequence: CDR1 SGHRS, CDR2 YFSETQ. V was clipped by 5 bases and J by 3 bases; unmatched bases: 10. The CDR3 extends over 15 amino acids. The CDR3 DNA follows: TGCGCCAGCAGTCCTACGACAGGGGTGAGCTACGAGCAGTACTTC. It yields the protein CASSPTTGVSYEQYF.

The genes are TRBV28 and TRBJ2-5, with TRBD1 matching over 11 bases. The CDR3 has 16 residues. The V and J ends lost 2 bases and 5 bases, in that order; junction bases with no gene match: 7. Per the germline V gene, CDR1 is MDHEN and CDR2 is SYDVKM. The CDR3 region has the DNA TGTGCCAGCAGTTTACTGTGGACAGGGGGCGTGGAGACCCAGTACTTC. Its translation is CASSLLWTGGVETQYF.

V usage is TRBV7-3 and J usage is TRBJ2-1; 9 nucleotides agree with TRBD2. Trimming at V came to 5 bases and at J to 3 bases, leaving 8 bases not matched to a gene. This CDR3 has 16 residues. Germline loops: CDR1 SGHTA, CDR2 FQGTGA. CDR3 in DNA: TGTGCCAGCAGCGATCATGCGGGAGGGAACTACAATGAGCAGTTCTTC. It yields the protein CASSDHAGGNYNEQFF.

The rearrangement joins TRBV5-4 to TRBJ2-6; tentative D call: TRBD2 (5 bases). The CDR3 runs 15 residues. Trimming took 4 bases from V and 2 from J, leaving 10 bases between them. CDR1 and CDR2 (germline): SGHNT, YYREEE (reference sequence). The CDR3 nucleotides read TGTGCCAGCAGCATCGGGGTTGCTGGGGCCAACGTCCTGACTTTC. Translating it yields CASSIGVAGANVLTF.

The chain recombines TRBV5-1 with TRBJ2-3; maybe TRBD2 (6 bases). Germline-derived CDR1 and CDR2 are SGHRS and YFSETQ. V was trimmed by 0 bases and J by 0 bases, leaving 20 bases between them. The CDR3 is made up of 19 amino acids. The CDR3 reads CASSLVGTSNPSSTDTQYF. The CDR3 nucleotides read TGCGCCAGCAGCTTGGTGGGGACTTCCAATCCATCTAGCACAGATACGCAGTATTTT.

This clone was found a few times. This rearrangement joins TRBV10-3 to TRBJ2-1; D is unclear. The V end lost 2 bases, the J end lost 9 bases, and 11 bases lay between the germline ends. This CDR3 is built from 13 residues. Germline loops: CDR1 ENHRY, CDR2 SYGVKD. CDR3 region: CAISEGYGFEQFF. The CDR3 DNA follows: TGTGCCATCAGTGAGGGGTATGGCTTTGAGCAGTTCTTC.

This clone was observed once. This chain uses TRBV27 with TRBJ2-7; D may correspond to TRBD1 or TRBD2 (5 bases each). The CDR3 length is 15 residues. V was shortened by 3 bases and J by 4 bases, with 16 bases between the two germline ends. Germline CDR1 MNHEY, CDR2 SMNVEV (reference sequence). CDR3 region: CASSFITGAAYEQYF. CDR3 nucleotides: TGTGCCAGCAGTTTCATAACAGGAGCGGCATACGAGCAGTACTTC.